This is a list of T cell receptor beta chains from one sample in a study of PD-1 blockade in classical Hodgkin lymphoma. Clones were read by immunoSEQ multiplex PCR, and TCRdb kept only the in-frame ones, dropping some. The repertoire holds 20,000 or so clones, with more than 75% as singletons. Sample: peripheral blood mononuclear cells (PBMCs), taken before the second cycle of nivolumab. The receptors here all came from a human donor with classical Hodgkin lymphoma. CDR3s include the opening cysteine and the closing phenylalanine or tryptophan. The D gene is left open where the match is weak. Clone size is stated in some rows and not others, as once, few, many or a class when expanded.

J gene | clone size | V gene | D gene | CDR3 protein | CDR3 DNA
TRBJ2-5 | NA | TRBV14 | NA | CAGGKGETQYF | TGTGCCGGAGGGAAGGGAGAGACCCAGTACTTC
TRBJ2-4 | NA | TRBV2 | NA | CASSEEAWENIQYF | TGTGCCAGCAGTGAAGAAGCCTGGGAAAACATTCAGTACTTC
TRBJ2-7 | NA | TRBV15 | NA | CATSSVPGTAAYEQYF | TGTGCCACCAGCAGCGTCCCCGGGACGGCGGCCTACGAGCAGTACTTC
TRBJ2-7 | NA | TRBV28 | TRBD2 | CASRSGTGDYEQYF | TGTGCCAGCAGAAGCGGGACGGGGGACTACGAGCAGTACTTC
TRBJ1-1 | few | TRBV28 | NA | CASSFTREDRTEAFF | TGTGCCAGCAGTTTTACCAGGGAAGATAGAACTGAAGCTTTCTTT
TRBJ1-4 | NA | TRBV5-1 | NA | CASSGTPREKLFF | TGCGCCAGCAGCGGGACCCCTCGGGAAAAACTGTTTTTT
TRBJ1-3 | NA | TRBV28 | NA | CASSSWAGNTIYF | TGTGCCAGCAGTTCCTGGGCTGGAAACACCATATATTTT
TRBJ2-7 | once | TRBV4-3 | NA | CASSQEVVGAIYEQYF | TGCGCCAGCAGCCAAGAGGTAGTGGGGGCGATCTACGAGCAGTACTTC
TRBJ2-2 | NA | TRBV27 | NA | CASSYLAVFSLGTGELFF | TGTGCCAGCAGTTATTTGGCCGTATTCAGTTTAGGCACCGGGGAGCTGTTTTTT
TRBJ2-7 | NA | TRBV19 | NA | CASSTRSLTEQYF | TGTGCCAGTAGTACCCGGAGTCTTACAGAGCAGTACTTC
TRBJ2-2 | NA | TRBV28 | TRBD1 | CASSFDRGSRNTGELFF | TGTGCCAGCAGTTTTGACAGGGGGTCCCGTAACACCGGGGAGCTGTTTTTT
TRBJ2-7 | NA | TRBV7-9 | TRBD1 | CASSPPGTASYEQYF | TGTGCCAGCAGCCCGCCGGGGACAGCAAGCTACGAGCAGTACTTC
TRBJ1-6 | NA | TRBV6-6 | TRBD1 | CASSYGTGLNSPLHF | TGTGCCAGCAGTTACGGGACAGGCTTAAATTCACCCCTCCACTTT
TRBJ1-4 | medium-sized | TRBV7-9 | TRBD1 | CASSLRLGQGNEKLFF | TGTGCCAGCAGCTTAAGATTGGGACAGGGGAATGAAAAACTGTTTTTT
TRBJ2-2 | NA | TRBV7-9 | NA | CASSLASGSTGELFF | TGTGCCAGCAGCTTAGCATCCGGTAGCACCGGGGAGCTGTTTTTT
TRBJ2-4 | NA | TRBV19 | NA | CASSPRLELVKNIQYF | TGTGCCAGTAGTCCCCGACTTGAGTTGGTCAAAAACATTCAGTACTTC
TRBJ2-2 | NA | TRBV19 | NA | CASKVRDTGELFF | TGTGCCAGTAAAGTAAGGGACACCGGGGAGCTGTTTTTT
TRBJ1-2 | NA | TRBV4-3 | TRBD1 | CASSRGQGENYGYTF | TGCGCCAGCAGCCGCGGACAGGGGGAGAACTATGGCTACACCTTC
TRBJ1-1 | NA | TRBV5-1 | NA | CASSFLVGAEAFF | TGCGCCAGCAGCTTCCTAGTTGGGGCTGAAGCTTTCTTT
TRBJ2-5 | few | TRBV28 | TRBD2 | CASNPGLAVETQYF | TGTGCCAGCAACCCGGGACTAGCAGTGGAGACCCAGTACTTC
TRBJ1-1 | NA | TRBV30 | NA | CAWIRKVEAFF | TGTGCCTGGATAAGGAAAGTTGAAGCTTTCTTT
TRBJ2-2 | NA | TRBV5-8 | NA | CASSSSVWATGELFF | TGTGCCAGCAGCTCCAGTGTGTGGGCGACCGGGGAGCTGTTTTTT
TRBJ2-3 | NA | TRBV27 | NA | CATGHTDTQYF | TGTGCCACAGGGCACACAGATACGCAGTATTTT
TRBJ1-2 | NA | TRBV25-1 | NA | CASSAGTSGGYGYTF | TGTGCCAGCAGTGCCGGGACCTCGGGAGGGTATGGCTACACCTTC